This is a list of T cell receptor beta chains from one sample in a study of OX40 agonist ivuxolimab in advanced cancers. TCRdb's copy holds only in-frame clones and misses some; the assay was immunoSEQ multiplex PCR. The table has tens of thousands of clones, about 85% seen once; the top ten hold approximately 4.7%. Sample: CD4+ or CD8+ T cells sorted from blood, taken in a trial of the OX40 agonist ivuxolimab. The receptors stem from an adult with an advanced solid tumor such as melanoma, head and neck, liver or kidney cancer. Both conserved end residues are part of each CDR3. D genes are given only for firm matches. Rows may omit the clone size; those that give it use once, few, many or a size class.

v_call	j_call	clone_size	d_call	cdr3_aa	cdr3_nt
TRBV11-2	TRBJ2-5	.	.	CASSPLQGLKTQYF	TGTGCCAGCAGTCCATTACAGGGCTTGAAGACCCAGTACTTC
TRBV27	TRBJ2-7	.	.	CASSLRRGLRSYEQYF	TGTGCCAGCAGTCTTCGGCGGGGATTAAGATCCTACGAGCAGTACTTC
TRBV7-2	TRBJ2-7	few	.	CASSTGTASWEQYF	TGTGCCAGCAGCACCGGGACGGCTTCTTGGGAGCAGTACTTC
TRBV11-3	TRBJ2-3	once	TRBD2	CASSPWGGADTQYF	TGTGCCAGCAGCCCGTGGGGGGGAGCGGATACGCAGTATTTT
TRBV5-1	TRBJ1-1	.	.	CASRGPLNTEAFF	TGCGCCAGCCGCGGACCCTTGAACACTGAAGCTTTCTTT
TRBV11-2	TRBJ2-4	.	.	CASSLDRIKNIQYF	TGTGCCAGCAGCTTAGACAGGATCAAAAACATTCAGTACTTC
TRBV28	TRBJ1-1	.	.	CASSPGGGAFSTEAFF	TGTGCCAGCAGTCCCGGAGGAGGGGCCTTCTCCACTGAAGCTTTCTTT
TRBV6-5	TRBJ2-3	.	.	CASSRQVGTDTQYF	TGTGCCAGCAGTCGACAGGTCGGCACAGATACGCAGTATTTT
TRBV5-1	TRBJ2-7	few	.	CASSFRWGRNEQYF	TGCGCCAGCAGCTTCAGGTGGGGGAGGAACGAGCAGTACTTC
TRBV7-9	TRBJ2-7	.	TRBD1	CASSLVRQGFVREQYF	TGTGCCAGCAGCCTCGTTCGACAGGGATTTGTTCGGGAGCAGTACTTC
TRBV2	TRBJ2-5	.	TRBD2	CASSDGLAGETQYF	TGTGCCAGCAGCGATGGACTAGCCGGGGAGACCCAGTACTTC
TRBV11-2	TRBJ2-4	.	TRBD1	CASSRGDRRNIQYF	TGTGCCAGCAGCCGTGGGGACAGGCGAAACATTCAGTACTTC
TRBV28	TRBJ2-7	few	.	CASSFVLSASSYEQYF	TGTGCCAGCAGTTTCGTGTTGTCAGCGAGCTCCTACGAGCAGTACTTC
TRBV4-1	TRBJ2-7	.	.	CASSQDLGLAGYEQYF	TGCGCCAGCAGCCAAGATCTAGGTCTTGCTGGCTACGAGCAGTACTTC
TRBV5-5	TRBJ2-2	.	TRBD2	CASRSTSGSDPGELFF	TGTGCCAGCAGGTCGACTAGCGGGAGTGATCCCGGGGAGCTGTTTTTT
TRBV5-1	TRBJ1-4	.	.	CASRRNENELFF	TGCGCCAGCAGAAGAAATGAGAATGAACTGTTTTTT
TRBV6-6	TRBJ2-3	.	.	CASRPPEGRTDTQYF	TGTGCCAGCAGACCCCCCGAGGGGCGCACAGATACGCAGTATTTT
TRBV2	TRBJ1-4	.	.	CASSEGMSGRLKLFF	TGTGCCAGCAGTGAAGGGATGTCGGGGCGGCTAAAACTGTTTTTT
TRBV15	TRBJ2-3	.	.	CATSPQSPTDTQYF	TGTGCCACCAGCCCCCAAAGCCCCACAGATACGCAGTATTTT
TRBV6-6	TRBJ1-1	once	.	CASSYKQGQGEAFF	TGTGCCAGCAGTTACAAGCAGGGACAAGGTGAAGCTTTCTTT
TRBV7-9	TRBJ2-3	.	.	CASSPGTLNTDTQYF	TGTGCCAGCAGCCCCGGGACTTTAAACACAGATACGCAGTATTTT
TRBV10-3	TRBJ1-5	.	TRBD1	CAISEGGQGPQPQHF	TGTGCCATCAGTGAGGGTGGACAGGGCCCTCAGCCCCAGCATTTT
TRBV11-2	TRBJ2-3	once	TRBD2	CASKTSGATDTQYF	TGTGCCAGTAAGACTAGCGGGGCCACAGATACGCAGTATTTT
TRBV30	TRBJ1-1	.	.	CAWSVRGWTEAFF	TGTGCCTGGAGTGTACGGGGGTGGACTGAAGCTTTCTTT
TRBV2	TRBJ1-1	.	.	CASGTRGLPNTEAFF	TGTGCCAGCGGGACAAGGGGACTACCGAACACTGAAGCTTTCTTT
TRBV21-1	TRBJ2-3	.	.	CASSKVDGDTQYF	TGTGCCAGCAGCAAAGTGGACGGGGATACGCAGTATTTT